This T cell receptor beta chain was identified in a study of blood T cell repertoires in COVID-19 (dated by TCRdb to the early 2020s). Concerning the study at large: Collaborator samples came from the United States, Italy and Spain and covered acute and convalescent phases of COVID-19. The prospective study material was composed of cDNA or gDNA derived from T cells, B-cell-depleted T cells, or PBMCs. Subjects who had been exposed to COVID-19, were actively infected with it, or had recovered from it provided the deeply sampled blood TCRbeta repertoires that made up the dataset. A freely available public database, intended as a resource for researchers studying the immune response to SARS-CoV-2, is where the repertoires were released. The samples were drawn from the first 160 participants of the ongoing ImmuneRACE study and from more than 1,000 subjects provided by 6 global collaborators. Nearly every sample came with metadata listing a de-identified subject ID, COVID-19 status, age in years and sex. Where available, HLA class I and class II types were obtained from metadata supplied by the sample provider rather than from assay-based typing. General findings and caveats noted by the study authors: The amount of clinical and demographic metadata varied by source and participant and was provided uncurated.

One collaborating source in Seattle enrolled patients during active infection and followed them longitudinally through the course of disease. Collaborating institutions collected whole blood in K2EDTA tubes following their own protocols. For TCRbeta analysis, collaborators shipped samples in one of three forms: frozen whole blood, isolated PBMCs, or DNA extracted from either of those sample types. TCRbeta CDR3 regions were amplified from genomic DNA by means of the immunoSEQ Assay, a bias-controlled multiplex PCR. As for how the authors treated the data: The number of nucleated cells in each sample was estimated by amplification of reference gene primers within the assay. To quantify the absolute abundance of each unique TCRbeta CDR3 rearrangement, sequence reads were collapsed and filtered. For each sample, productive Simpson clonality was calculated as the square root of Simpson's diversity index over productive rearrangements. TCRdb retrieved this table from immuneACCESS and kept in-frame rearrangements only. Not all clones are present; in checked studies, unresolved V genes account for under half, and no reason is known for the remainder. The V and J calls and the clone size are those of that table, but D and trimming were determined from the DNA. Present in this sample are roughly 200,000 clones, 94% of which were seen just once. The ten largest make up about 0.76% of the sample.

The CDR3 sequence holds 14 residues, the cysteine and phenylalanine included. The kept DNA is CDR3 alone, 42 bases in frame from the first base. Reading the germline V gene (reference sequence) gives CDR1 SEHNR and CDR2 FQNEAQ. The germline V and J ends show losses of 4 bases and 5 bases respectively, and no gene match explains 7 bases of the junction. Worth noting for this clone: Its antigen specificity is not known. Per-base quality was not reported, and no clone a single base away is much larger than it.

The receptor chain draws on TRBV7-9 and TRBJ2-7; TRBD2 matches 8 bases in the middle. The sample consisted of peripheral blood. This sequence was found in a man between 25 and 39 years old with COVID-19, enrolled during active disease. Here the CDR3 is given as CASSSPGGVDEQYF. The DNA sequence reads TGTGCCAGCAGCTCGCCCGGGGGGGTTGACGAGCAGTACTTC.